One sample yielded the 22 T cell receptor beta chains listed below, sequenced in a study of cytomegalovirus exposure and HLA in healthy donors. PCR employed 60 Vbeta and 13 Jbeta primers. Profiling relied on immunoSEQ multiplex PCR, and the TCRdb table lists in-frame clones only, not all of them. The sample has roughly 130,000 clones; about 82% are singletons. Sequencing was performed on PBMCs. Source of these receptors: a man between 25 and 39 years old in good health and CMV-seronegative.

V is TRBV7-2 and J is TRBJ1-2; D may be TRBD1 (6 bases). CDR3 length: 15 residues. Germline CDR1 is SGHTA and CDR2 is FQGNSA. Trimming shortened V by 2 bases and J by 4 bases, and 14 bases separated the two germline ends. This CDR3 reads CASSLRAGDFYGYTF. For the CDR3, the DNA is TGTGCCAGCAGCTTACGGGCAGGGGATTTCTATGGCTACACCTTC.

The J gene is TRBJ1-6, the V gene TRBV28, with 8 nucleotides matching TRBD1. The V gene's germline CDR1 is MDHEN and CDR2 SYDVKM. V shed 3 bases and J 9 bases; nucleotides not matched to a gene: 7. CDR3 size: 15 residues. The CDR3 sequence is CASSFDRGLGSPLHF. The CDR3 bases are TGTGCCAGCAGTTTTGACAGGGGATTGGGTTCACCCCTCCACTTT. Complete variable domain (other parts from reference TRBV28 and TRBJ1-6): DVKVTQSSRYLVKRTGEKVFLECVQDMDHENMFWYRQDPGLGLRLIYFSYDVKMKEKGDIPEGYSVSREKKERFSLILESASTNQTSMYLCASSFDRGLGSPLHFGNGTRLTVT.

This chain connects TRBV2 to TRBJ2-7; TRBD1 aligns across 7 bases. V dropped 1 base and J dropped 6; count of bases not matched to a gene: 6. This CDR3 comprises 14 residues. Germline V CDR1 and CDR2: SNHLY, FYNNEI. This CDR3 reads CASSEGDSRLEQYF. The CDR3 DNA reads as TGTGCCAGCAGTGAAGGGGACAGTCGTCTCGAGCAGTACTTC.

This chain links TRBV14 with TRBJ2-7, with 10 bases aligning to TRBD1. J was trimmed by 6 bases and V by 1 base; bases with no gene match: 6. Germline-derived CDR1 and CDR2 are SGHDN and FVKESK. The CDR3 has 15 amino acids. CDR3 amino acids: CASSQAGTGVREQYF. The CDR3 DNA sequence: TGTGCCAGCAGCCAAGCCGGGACAGGGGTGCGCGAGCAGTACTTC.

The chain joins TRBV28 to TRBJ1-5, with D maybe TRBD1 (5 bases). This CDR3 has 17 residues. With 8 bases removed from V and 0 bases from J, the gap between germline ends came to 20 bases. Germline loops: CDR1 MDHEN, CDR2 SYDVKM. CDR3: CASSTPLRGYSNQPQHF. Written as DNA, the CDR3 is TGTGCCAGCTCCACTCCCTTACGGGGGTATAGCAATCAGCCCCAGCATTTT.

This chain joins TRBV6-5 and TRBJ2-7; 7 nucleotides align to TRBD1. The CDR3 is 14 residues long. Germline lookup yields CDR1 MNHEY and CDR2 SVGAGI. V lost 4 bases to trimming and J lost 1 base; unmatched junction nucleotides: 4. The CDR3 DNA reads TGTGCCAGCAGTTCGGGACAGCTTTCCTACGAGCAGTACTTC. Translated, it gives CASSSGQLSYEQYF.

The table lists this clone with a few counts. Here the CDR3 reads CASRTTREYQETQYF. CDR3 nucleotides: TGTGCCAGCAGGACGACTAGGGAGTACCAAGAGACCCAGTACTTC. The gene calls are TRBV25-1 and TRBJ2-5; possibly TRBD2 for D (6 bases). V lost 6 bases and J 0 bases, leaving 14 bases between the germline ends. CDR1 MGHDK and CDR2 SYGVNS come from the germline V gene. This CDR3 is built from 15 residues.

This clone was detected a few times. The chain recombines TRBV30 with TRBJ1-2; the D gene is possibly TRBD1 (5 bases). Germline values: CDR1 GTSNPN, CDR2 SVGIG (reference sequence). This CDR3 has 13 amino acids. V was clipped by 0 bases and J by 0 bases, with 5 bases between them. The CDR3 here is CAWSVQANYGYTF. As DNA, the CDR3 is TGTGCCTGGAGTGTACAGGCTAACTATGGCTACACCTTC.

This chain uses TRBV5-4 with TRBJ2-7; 9 nucleotides agree with TRBD1. The CDR3 is 15 amino acids. Germline V gene lookup returns CDR1 SGHNT and CDR2 YYREEE (reference sequence). Trimming cost V 4 bases and J 4 bases; bases outside gene matches: 9. For the CDR3, the DNA is TGTGCCAGCAGCGGAACGACAGGGGGGGGTTACGAGCAGTACTTC. Its protein is CASSGTTGGGYEQYF.

This clone was detected only once. The V gene is TRBV28, the J gene TRBJ2-7; no clear D. Germline-derived CDR1 and CDR2 are MDHEN and SYDVKM. The CDR3 has 17 amino acids. The germline V and J ends were trimmed by 5 bases and 2 bases, with 22 bases remaining between them. CDR3 bases: TGTGCCAGCAGTATCCCCTCCGGTACGGAGTTGGCCTACGAGCAGTACTTC. Its translation: CASSIPSGTELAYEQYF.

This clone was detected only a few times. This sequence joins TRBV19 and TRBJ2-3, with D possibly being TRBD1 (6 bases). Trimming pared 8 bases from V and 0 bases from J, leaving 18 bases between. The CDR3 loop spans 16 amino acids. CDR1 is LNHDA, CDR2 SQIVND, per germline (reference sequence). CDR3 loop: CASRSRGFTSTDTQYF. Here the CDR3 DNA reads TGTGCCAGTCGATCTAGGGGGTTCACTAGCACAGATACGCAGTATTTT.

This chain links TRBV14 with TRBJ1-3; 9 positions match TRBD1. The V and J ends lost 3 bases and 4 bases, in that order; junction bases with no gene match: 4. Per the germline V gene, CDR1 is SGHDN and CDR2 is FVKESK. This CDR3 is built from 15 residues. The CDR3 DNA sequence: TGTGCCAGCAGCCATAGGACAGGGGTCGGAAACACCATATATTTT. It codes for CASSHRTGVGNTIYF.

V is TRBV7-2 and J is TRBJ1-5; TRBD1 agrees at 10 bases. The CDR3 has 16 amino acids. J gave up 0 bases and V 5 bases, and 4 bases lay outside the gene matches. Looked up from germline, CDR1 is SGHTA and CDR2 is FQGNSA. CDR3 nucleotides: TGTGCCAGCAGCCCGGGACAGGGGTATAGCAATCAGCCCCAGCATTTT. As protein: CASSPGQGYSNQPQHF.

CDR3 in DNA: TGTGCCAGTAGTTTCGACAGGCCCCCTACGCAGTATTTT. Translating it yields CASSFDRPPTQYF. The chain recombines TRBV19 with TRBJ2-3; weak D call: TRBD1 (6 bases). The CDR3 is made up of 13 amino acids. Germline lookup yields CDR1 LNHDA and CDR2 SQIVND (reference sequence). The V end lost 5 bases, the J end lost 8 bases, and 14 bases lay between the germline ends.

CDR3 coding DNA: TGCAGCGTTGGGGCCTTAGGCGGGGAGCTGTTTTTT. As protein: CSVGALGGELFF. The V gene is TRBV29-1, the J gene TRBJ2-2, with D unclear. This CDR3 has 12 residues. V shed 4 bases and J shed 7 bases, with 10 bases lying between them. Germline CDR1 SQVTM, CDR2 ANQGSEA.

The chain joins TRBV4-2 to TRBJ1-5, with D maybe TRBD1 (6 bases). This CDR3 comprises 16 residues. Germline loops: CDR1 LGHNA, CDR2 YNFKEQ. Deletions cut 1 base from V and 3 bases from J, with 13 bases between. The CDR3 loop reads CASSQGTVGDNQPQHF. The CDR3 coding sequence is TGTGCCAGCAGCCAAGGGACAGTCGGTGACAATCAGCCCCAGCATTTT.

This chain joins TRBV28 and TRBJ1-5, with TRBD1 identical over 7 bases. CDR1 and CDR2 from the germline V gene are MDHEN and SYDVKM. This CDR3 has 15 residues. The ends lost 6 bases at V and 0 bases at J; junction bases unmatched: 5. CDR3 coding DNA: TGTGCCAGCAGACGGGGACAGTATAGCAATCAGCCCCAGCATTTT. Protein product: CASRRGQYSNQPQHF. Variable domain in full (rest from reference TRBV28 and TRBJ1-5): DVKVTQSSRYLVKRTGEKVFLECVQDMDHENMFWYRQDPGLGLRLIYFSYDVKMKEKGDIPEGYSVSREKKERFSLILESASTNQTSMYLCASRRGQYSNQPQHFGDGTRLSIL.

This clone showed up just once. The CDR3 DNA is TGCAGCGGCCGGGACACCACCGACACCATATATTTT. This sequence encodes CSGRDTTDTIYF. The chain combines TRBV29-1 with TRBJ1-3; maybe TRBD1 (6 bases). The V end was cut by 7 bases, the J end by 8 bases, with 15 bases between. The CDR3 has 12 amino acids. Germline V gives CDR1 SQVTM, CDR2 ANQGSEA. Full variable domain (rest looked up from reference TRBV29-1 and TRBJ1-3): SAVISQKPSRDICQRGTSLTIQCQVDSQVTMMFWYRQQPGQSLTLIATANQGSEATYESGFVIDKFPISRPNLTFSTLTVSNMSPEDSSIYLCSGRDTTDTIYFGEGSWLTVV.

The rearrangement uses TRBV6-1 and TRBJ2-1, with 11 bases identical to TRBD2. Per germline, CDR1 MNHNS and CDR2 SASEGT. The CDR3 is made up of 15 amino acids. The junction had 9 bases not matched to a gene; V was cut back by 6 bases and J by 8 bases. The CDR3 DNA follows: TGTGCCAGCAGACTTACTAGCGGGAGTAGCGATGAGCAGTTCTTC. This codes for CASRLTSGSSDEQFF.

The sample holds a few counts of this clone. The chain is built from TRBV2 and TRBJ1-1; D might be TRBD1 (5 bases). The V end lost 5 bases, the J end lost 2 bases, and 9 bases lay between the germline ends. Germline CDR1 reads SNHLY; CDR2 reads FYNNEI. CDR3 length: 13 amino acids. CDR3 amino acids: CASSFQGNTEAFF. In DNA, the CDR3 is TGTGCCAGCAGTTTTCAGGGAAACACTGAAGCTTTCTTT.

The rearrangement uses TRBV27 and TRBJ1-2, with D possibly matching TRBD1 (5 bases). CDR3 size: 13 residues. Germline V gene sequence: CDR1 MNHEY, CDR2 SMNVEV (reference sequence). Trimming stripped 6 bases from V and 4 bases from J, with 12 bases between. CDR3 nucleotide sequence: TGTGCCAGCAGAAAGACAGCATTCTATGGCTACACCTTC. This gives the protein CASRKTAFYGYTF.

The rearrangement links TRBV9 to TRBJ2-7, with D perhaps TRBD2 (7 bases). The V gene's germline CDR1 is SGDLS and CDR2 YYNGEE. This CDR3 has 14 amino acids. Trimming removed 0 bases at V and 5 bases at J, with 12 bases between. CDR3 DNA: TGTGCCAGCAGCGTAGGAGGGAGGGACAACGAGCAGTACTTC. Protein sequence: CASSVGGRDNEQYF.